The TCR beta chain described here comes from a study of blood T cell repertoires in COVID-19. Study context: Acute and convalescent COVID-19 specimens originated in the United States, Italy and Spain. T cells, B-cell-depleted T cells, or PBMCs supplied cDNA or gDNA.

The CDR3 has 15 amino acids. V dropped 1 base and J dropped 0 bases, with 7 bases sitting between them. The V gene's germline CDR1 is SGHVS and CDR2 FQNEAQ. Clones were sequenced by immunoSEQ multiplex PCR, and TCRdb holds only the in-frame ones, with some missing. Of 40,000 to 60,000 clones listed, approximately 84% were seen once; the top ten hold nearly 4.5%. Sequencing was performed on peripheral blood. The clonotype originates from a man aged 45-65 years with active COVID-19. The chain employs TRBV7-8 and TRBJ1-3, with a weak D call TRBD1 (5 bases). The CDR3, as DNA: TGTGCCAGCAGCTTAGACAGGAACTCTGGAAACACCATATATTTT. The encoded protein is CASSLDRNSGNTIYF.